One sample yielded the 29 T cell receptor beta chains listed below, sequenced in a study of T cell repertoires in urothelial bladder cancer. Libraries were prepared by immunoSEQ multiplex PCR; TCRdb keeps only in-frame clonotypes and omits some of them. The sample records about 6,600 clones, over 55% being singletons. The sequencing input was tumor-infiltrating cells from bladder cancer. These receptors all stem from a human donor with urothelial carcinoma.

This clone showed up just a few times. The chain is built from TRBV7-6 and TRBJ2-2; possible D gene TRBD1, 6 bases. Germline V CDR1 and CDR2: SGHVS, FNYEAQ. With 5 bases removed from V and 2 bases from J, the gap between germline ends came to 12 bases. CDR3 length: 15 amino acids. CDR3 DNA sequence: TGTGCCAGCAGCCTATCGGACAGTAACACCGGGGAGCTGTTTTTT. It is translated as CASSLSDSNTGELFF.

This clone was seen only a few times. This rearrangement joins TRBV9 to TRBJ1-1; 8 nucleotides align to TRBD1. Germline trimming cut 3 bases from V and 7 bases from J; bases unmatched to any gene: 8. Germline CDR1 SGDLS, CDR2 YYNGEE. The CDR3 runs to 14 residues. DNA of the CDR3: TGTGCCAGCAGCGCAGTCCCCGGGACAGGTGAAGCTTTCTTT. This codes for CASSAVPGTGEAFF.

In its sample, this clone was seen a few times. The rearrangement joins TRBV7-9 to TRBJ1-1; D uncertain. CDR1 and CDR2 (germline): SEHNR, FQNEAQ (reference sequence). The CDR3 is 12 residues long. With 5 bases removed from V and 11 bases from J, the gap between germline ends came to 15 bases. The CDR3 sequence: CASSPGGAQAFF. The DNA of the CDR3 is TGTGCCAGCAGCCCTGGAGGTGCCCAGGCTTTCTTT.

The rearrangement joins TRBV7-2 to TRBJ1-5, with a tentative D call TRBD1 (6 bases). Trimming shortened V by 5 bases and J by 2 bases, and 13 bases separated the two germline ends. This CDR3 contains 15 residues. Germline CDR1 SGHTA, CDR2 FQGNSA. Here the CDR3 reads CASSPTGRGNQPQHF. The CDR3, as DNA: TGTGCCAGCAGCCCAACAGGGAGGGGCAATCAGCCCCAGCATTTT.

The rearrangement uses TRBV28 and TRBJ1-2; a weak D match, TRBD1 (6 bases). Trimming shortened V by 10 bases and J by 7 bases, and 16 bases separated the two germline ends. CDR1 and CDR2 (germline): MDHEN, SYDVKM. The CDR3 runs to 12 residues. CDR3 region: CATKKGGGGYTF. CDR3 nucleotides: TGTGCCACCAAGAAGGGGGGCGGTGGCTACACCTTC.

The chain is built from TRBV6-1 and TRBJ1-1; TRBD1 is a possible D gene (5 bases). Trimming left V 0 bases short and J 13 bases short, with 6 bases between. Germline CDR1 MNHNS, CDR2 SASEGT. The CDR3 loop spans 10 amino acids. Here the CDR3 DNA reads TGTGCCAGCAGTGAAGCGAGGGGTTTCTTT. This codes for CASSEARGFF.

This clone is classed as medium-sized. The chain combines TRBV6-6 with TRBJ1-5; no clear D. The germline V gene has CDR1 MNHNY and CDR2 SVGAGI (reference sequence). This CDR3 spans 14 amino acids. Trimming pared 4 bases from V and 7 bases from J, leaving 14 bases between. This CDR3 reads CASSFAFMEQPQHF. The CDR3 DNA follows: TGTGCCAGCAGTTTCGCCTTTATGGAACAGCCCCAGCATTTT.

The V call is TRBV28, the J call TRBJ1-3; D remains ambiguous. Per germline, CDR1 MDHEN and CDR2 SYDVKM. Trimming removed 8 bases at V and 0 bases at J, with 20 bases between. The CDR3 consists of 17 residues. CDR3 region: CASAFPGGIYSGNTIYF. The CDR3 bases are TGTGCCAGCGCATTTCCGGGCGGAATTTACTCTGGAAACACCATATATTTT.

The CDR3 DNA sequence: TGTGCCACCTCAGACAGAAATCAGCCCCAGCATTTT. Its protein product is CATSDRNQPQHF. This sequence joins TRBV28 and TRBJ1-5; TRBD1 might be the D (5 bases). CDR3 size: 12 residues. V was cut by 10 bases and J by 4 bases, with 11 bases left in between. Per germline, CDR1 MDHEN and CDR2 SYDVKM.

The rearrangement uses TRBV4-1 and TRBJ2-7; D is perhaps TRBD1 (5 bases). The V end lost 3 bases, the J end lost 2 bases, and 11 bases lay between the germline ends. This CDR3 has 14 amino acids. Germline CDR1 and CDR2: MGHRA and YSYEKL. DNA for the CDR3: TGCGCCAGCAGCCACCCGACAGAAACCTACGAGCAGTACTTC. Protein: CASSHPTETYEQYF.

The chain links TRBV10-2 to TRBJ2-1; D is uncertain. Germline V gene sequence: CDR1 WSHSY, CDR2 SAAADI. V gave up 3 bases and J gave up 7 bases, with 7 bases separating them. The CDR3 extends over 12 amino acids. This CDR3 is CASSDIGNEQFF. The CDR3 nucleotides read TGCGCCAGCAGTGACATCGGAAATGAGCAGTTCTTC.

V usage is TRBV4-1 and J usage is TRBJ1-1; no firm D call. Germline CDR1 reads MGHRA; CDR2 reads YSYEKL. CDR3 size: 17 residues. Trimming pared 2 bases from V and 1 base from J, leaving 17 bases between. For the CDR3, the DNA is TGCGCCAGCAGCCAATTTTTATCCGGCAGTCGGAACACTGAAGCTTTCTTT. It yields the protein CASSQFLSGSRNTEAFF.

V is TRBV13 and J is TRBJ1-1; 7 bases fit TRBD1. V shed 5 bases, J shed 5 bases, and the junction held 5 bases outside the gene matches. Germline V gene data show CDR1 as PRHDT and CDR2 as FYEKMQ (reference sequence). CDR3 length: 13 amino acids. For the CDR3, the DNA is TGTGCCAGCAGCACACGGGACAGTACTGAAGCTTTCTTT. It translates to CASSTRDSTEAFF.

The genes are TRBV11-2 and TRBJ1-3, with D uncertain. Germline CDR1 SGHAT, CDR2 FQNNGV. The V end lost 5 bases, the J end lost 0 bases, and 11 bases lay between the germline ends. CDR3 length: 15 amino acids. The CDR3 nucleotides are TGTGCCAGCAGCATTAACCTGAGCTCTGGAAACACCATATATTTT. This codes for CASSINLSSGNTIYF.

The rearrangement links TRBV28 to TRBJ2-7, with D possibly matching TRBD2 (6 bases). The CDR3 contains 14 residues. CDR1 and CDR2 from the germline V gene are MDHEN and SYDVKM. Trimming pared 5 bases from V and 0 bases from J, leaving 11 bases between. The CDR3 sequence: CASSPAEGSYEQYF. Written as DNA, the CDR3 is TGTGCCAGCAGTCCAGCGGAGGGCTCCTACGAGCAGTACTTC.

The CDR3 loop is CASGRGGSKGTEAFF. DNA of the CDR3: TGTGCCAGCGGACGTGGGGGGAGTAAAGGCACTGAAGCTTTCTTT. This rearrangement joins TRBV6-6 to TRBJ1-1, with D possibly being TRBD1 (5 bases). Per germline, CDR1 MNHNY and CDR2 SVGAGI (reference sequence). Trimming pared 8 bases from V and 4 bases from J, leaving 20 bases between. There are 15 residues in the CDR3.

The table lists this clone with a few counts. The chain employs TRBV6-5 and TRBJ2-1; D is undetermined. This CDR3 has 10 amino acids. Germline CDR1 reads MNHEY; CDR2 reads SVGAGI. Between the trimmed V and J ends, which lost 2 bases and 7 bases, there was a span of 0 bases. In DNA, the CDR3 is TGTGCCAGCAGTTACAATGAGCAGTTCTTC. This translates into CASSYNEQFF.

In this sample, this clone turned up once. J is TRBJ2-2 and V is TRBV11-2; D is uncertain. Between the trimmed V and J ends, which lost 5 bases and 2 bases, there was a span of 15 bases. The CDR3 spans 16 residues. Germline CDR1 reads SGHAT; CDR2 reads FQNNGV. The CDR3 sequence is CASSAQAGRNTGELFF. The CDR3 nucleotides read TGTGCCAGCAGCGCCCAGGCCGGCCGCAACACCGGGGAGCTGTTTTTT.

The chain uses TRBV10-3 and TRBJ1-2, with D possibly matching TRBD1 (6 bases). Germline CDR1 is ENHRY and CDR2 is SYGVKD. V shed 6 bases and J shed 5 bases, with 10 bases lying between them. This CDR3 spans 12 amino acids. The CDR3 DNA is TGTGCCATCAGACGAAGGGGGTATGGCTACACCTTC. Encoded protein: CAIRRRGYGYTF.

The chain couples TRBV7-2 to TRBJ1-2; TRBD1 is a possible D gene (5 bases). The germline V gene has CDR1 SGHTA and CDR2 FQGNSA. The CDR3 consists of 13 residues. V was shortened by 5 bases and J by 7 bases, with 14 bases between the two germline ends. In nucleotides, the CDR3 is TGTGCCAGCAGCCCAATTGAAGGGACTGGCTACACCTTC. Its protein is CASSPIEGTGYTF.

This clone is medium-sized by share. The chain couples TRBV5-6 to TRBJ2-7; D not certain. Per germline, CDR1 SGHDT and CDR2 YYEEEE. V was trimmed by 4 bases and J by 3 bases, leaving 5 bases between them. The CDR3 has 11 residues. CDR3: CASSTYYEQYF. CDR3 coding DNA: TGTGCCAGCAGCACGTACTACGAGCAGTACTTC. Combining the CDR3 with reference TRBV5-6 and TRBJ2-7 gives the whole variable domain DAGVTQSPTHLIKTRGQQVTLRCSPKSGHDTVSWYQQALGQGPQFIFQYYEEEERQRGNFPDRFSGHQFPNYSSELNVNALLLGDSALYLCASSTYYEQYFGPGTRLTVT.

The chain recombines TRBV5-6 with TRBJ2-7, with D perhaps assigned TRBD1 or TRBD2 (5 bases each). Germline V CDR1 and CDR2: SGHDT, YYEEEE. CDR3 length: 14 amino acids. Trimming took 4 bases from V and 4 from J, leaving 15 bases between them. CDR3 DNA sequence: TGTGCCAGCAGCGCCACCGGGGCAACGTACGAGCAGTACTTC. It encodes CASSATGATYEQYF.

The chain joins TRBV10-3 to TRBJ1-2; 8 positions agree with TRBD1. Germline values: CDR1 ENHRY, CDR2 SYGVKD. Unmatched junction bases numbered 6, after V lost 6 bases and J lost 6 bases. The CDR3 contains 13 residues. DNA of the CDR3: TGTGCCATCAGCAACACAGGGGGGAATGGCTACACCTTC. It codes for CAISNTGGNGYTF.

This chain joins TRBV15 and TRBJ2-1; either TRBD1 or TRBD2 may supply D (6 bases each). V was clipped by 5 bases and J by 9 bases, with 11 bases between them. The germline V gene has CDR1 LNHNV and CDR2 YYDKDF (reference sequence). The CDR3 totals 12 residues. CDR3 in amino acids: CATSPRGGEQFF. CDR3 DNA sequence: TGTGCCACCAGCCCCAGGGGAGGTGAGCAGTTCTTC.

V usage is TRBV9 and J usage is TRBJ2-5; 11 nucleotides match TRBD2. Per germline, CDR1 SGDLS and CDR2 YYNGEE. This CDR3 has 15 residues. V was clipped by 3 bases and J by 5 bases; unmatched bases: 6. In DNA, the CDR3 is TGTGCCAGCAGCGAGTATAGCGGGGGGGGCGAGACCCAGTACTTC. Protein product: CASSEYSGGGETQYF.

V usage is TRBV7-2 and J usage is TRBJ2-1; a weak D match, TRBD1 (6 bases). Trimming pared 0 bases from V and 10 bases from J, leaving 16 bases between. CDR1 is SGHTA and CDR2 is FQGNSA in the germline V gene. The CDR3 consists of 15 residues. The CDR3 DNA reads as TGTGCCAGCAGCTTAGCGGCTACCTGGGACACCGAGCAGTTCTTC. Amino acid sequence: CASSLAATWDTEQFF.

The chain joins TRBV14 to TRBJ1-1; TRBD1 is a possible D gene (5 bases). Trimming stripped 3 bases from V and 0 bases from J, with 17 bases between. The CDR3 sequence is 17 residues long. Germline V gene lookup returns CDR1 SGHDN and CDR2 FVKESK. The CDR3 nucleotides are TGTGCCAGCAGCCATGGACCCTGGGGACGGCTGAACACTGAAGCTTTCTTT. Translating it yields CASSHGPWGRLNTEAFF.

The sample holds a few counts of this clone. The V gene is TRBV7-2, the J gene TRBJ1-6; no firm D call. The CDR3 length is 12 residues. V lost 4 bases, J lost 9 bases, and 7 bases lay in between. Germline V gives CDR1 SGHTA, CDR2 FQGNSA. In DNA form, the CDR3 reads TGTGCCAGCAGCTCATCACCTTCACCCCTCCACTTT. Protein sequence: CASSSSPSPLHF. Variable domain in full (rest from reference TRBV7-2 and TRBJ1-6): GAGVSQSPSNKVTEKGKDVELRCDPISGHTALYWYRQSLGQGLEFLIYFQGNSAPDKSGLPSDRFSAERTGGSVSTLTIQRTQQEDSAVYLCASSSSPSPLHFGNGTRLTVT.

The chain couples TRBV2 to TRBJ2-7, with 8 positions matching TRBD1. The CDR3 has 14 amino acids. CDR1 is SNHLY, CDR2 FYNNEI, per germline. Trimming cost V 0 bases and J 6 bases; bases outside gene matches: 4. The CDR3 DNA reads as TGTGCCAGCAGTGAAGCTGGCAGGGGGCCCGAGCAGTACTTC. Its protein is CASSEAGRGPEQYF.